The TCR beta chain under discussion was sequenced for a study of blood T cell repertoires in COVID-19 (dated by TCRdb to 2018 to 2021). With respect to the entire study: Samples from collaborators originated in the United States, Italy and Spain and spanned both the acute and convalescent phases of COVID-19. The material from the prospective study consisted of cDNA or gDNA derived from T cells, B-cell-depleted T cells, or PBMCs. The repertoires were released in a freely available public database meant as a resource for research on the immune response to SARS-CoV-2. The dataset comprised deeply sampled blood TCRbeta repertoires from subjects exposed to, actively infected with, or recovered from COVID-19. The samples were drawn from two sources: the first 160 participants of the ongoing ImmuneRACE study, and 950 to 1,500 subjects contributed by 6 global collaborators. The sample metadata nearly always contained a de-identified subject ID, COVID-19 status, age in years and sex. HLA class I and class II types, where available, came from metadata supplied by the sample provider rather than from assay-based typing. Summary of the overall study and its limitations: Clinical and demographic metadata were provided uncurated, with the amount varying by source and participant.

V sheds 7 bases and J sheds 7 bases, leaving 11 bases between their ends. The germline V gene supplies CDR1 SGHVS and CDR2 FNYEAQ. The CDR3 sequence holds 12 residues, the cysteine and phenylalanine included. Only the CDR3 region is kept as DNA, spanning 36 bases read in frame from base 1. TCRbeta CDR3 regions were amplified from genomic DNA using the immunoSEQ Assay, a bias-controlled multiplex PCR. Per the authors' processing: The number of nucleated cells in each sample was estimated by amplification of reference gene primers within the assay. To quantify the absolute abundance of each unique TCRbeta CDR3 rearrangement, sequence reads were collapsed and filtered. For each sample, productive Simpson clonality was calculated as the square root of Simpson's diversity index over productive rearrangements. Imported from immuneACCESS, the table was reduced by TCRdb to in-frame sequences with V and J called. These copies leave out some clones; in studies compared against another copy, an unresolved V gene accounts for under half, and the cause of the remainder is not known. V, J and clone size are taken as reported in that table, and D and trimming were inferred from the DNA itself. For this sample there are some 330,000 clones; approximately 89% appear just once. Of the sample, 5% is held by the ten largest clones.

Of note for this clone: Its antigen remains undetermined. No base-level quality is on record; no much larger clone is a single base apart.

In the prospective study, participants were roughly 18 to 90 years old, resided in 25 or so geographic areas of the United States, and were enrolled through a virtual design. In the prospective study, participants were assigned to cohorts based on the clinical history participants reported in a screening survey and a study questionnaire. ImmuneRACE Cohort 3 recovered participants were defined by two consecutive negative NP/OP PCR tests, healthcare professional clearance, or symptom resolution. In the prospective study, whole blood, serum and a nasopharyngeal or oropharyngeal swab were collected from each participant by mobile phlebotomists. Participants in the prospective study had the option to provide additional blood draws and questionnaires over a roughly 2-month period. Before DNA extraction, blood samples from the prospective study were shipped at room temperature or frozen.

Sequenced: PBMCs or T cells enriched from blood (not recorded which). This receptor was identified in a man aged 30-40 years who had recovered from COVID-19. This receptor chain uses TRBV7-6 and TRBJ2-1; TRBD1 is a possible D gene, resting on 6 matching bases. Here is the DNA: TGTGCCAGCACTTTGGGGGCGAATGAGCAGTTCTTC. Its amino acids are CASTLGANEQFF.